This is a list of T cell receptor beta chains from one sample in a study of cytomegalovirus exposure and HLA in healthy donors. Method: immunoSEQ multiplex PCR; TCRdb's copy keeps in-frame clones and lacks some. The sample lists about 130,000 clones; about 78% were seen once. Sequenced input: PBMCs. Source of these receptors: a female donor in good health and CMV-seronegative. Both conserved end residues are part of each CDR3. Fields, in order: J gene, V gene, D gene, clone size, CDR3 DNA, CDR3 protein. The D gene is left open where the match is weak. Size is omitted from some rows. Given values are once, few, many or a class for expanded clones.

TRBJ2-7 | TRBV28 | TRBD2 | few | TGTGCCAGCAGCCTCGGGGGAGCGGGAGTCTCCTACGAGCAGTACTTC | CASSLGGAGVSYEQYF
TRBJ2-1 | TRBV7-2 | TRBD2 | few | TGTGCCAGCAGCTTTGGGGGACTAGGAAATGAGCAGTTCTTC | CASSFGGLGNEQFF
TRBJ2-1 | TRBV7-8 | TRBD2 | - | TGTGCCAGCAGCTCCGTAGCGGGAGGGTACCACAATGAGCAGTTCTTC | CASSSVAGGYHNEQFF
TRBJ2-1 | TRBV5-1 | - | - | TGCGCCAGCAGCTTGGTGTTAGGAGAGGGCAATGAGCAGTTCTTC | CASSLVLGEGNEQFF
TRBJ2-3 | TRBV6-5 | - | - | TGTGGGGCGGGGGCTGGTGATACGCAGTATTTT | CGAGAGDTQYF
TRBJ1-2 | TRBV28 | TRBD1 | - | TGTGCCAGCAGCCAGACAGGGGACTATGGCTACACCTTC | CASSQTGDYGYTF
TRBJ2-5 | TRBV30 | - | once | TGTGCCTGGGTTGGCTTCCAAGAGACCCAGTACTTC | CAWVGFQETQYF
TRBJ1-1 | TRBV28 | TRBD1 | - | TGTGCCAGCAGTCTCGCGACAGGGGGCTGGAACACTGAAGCTTTCTTT | CASSLATGGWNTEAFF
TRBJ2-5 | TRBV10-3 | TRBD2 | - | TGTGCCATCAGTGAGTCTACGGGAGGGGAGACCCAGTACTTC | CAISESTGGETQYF
TRBJ1-1 | TRBV5-1 | - | few | TGCGCCAGCAGCGAACAGGGTTACACTGAAGCTTTCTTT | CASSEQGYTEAFF
TRBJ2-3 | TRBV7-3 | - | - | TGTGCCAGCAGCTTGACGGGTACAGATACGCAGTATTTT | CASSLTGTDTQYF
TRBJ1-4 | TRBV27 | - | - | TGTGCCAGCAGACCCTCCTCCGAGGGCGGTAATGAAAAACTGTTTTTT | CASRPSSEGGNEKLFF
TRBJ2-7 | TRBV4-1 | TRBD1 | - | TGCGCCAGCAGCCAGAGGCCCCCCGGGGGACAGGGTTCCTACGAGCAGTACTTC | CASSQRPPGGQGSYEQYF
TRBJ2-1 | TRBV6-5 | TRBD2 | once | TGTGCCAGCACCCGGGGGACTAGCGGTAATGAGCAGTTCTTC | CASTRGTSGNEQFF
TRBJ2-7 | TRBV30 | - | - | TGTGCCTGGAGTGTTAACAGTTACGAGCAGTACTTC | CAWSVNSYEQYF
TRBJ2-7 | TRBV28 | - | - | TGTGCCAGCAGTTTATCAGGGTTCGAGCAGTACTTC | CASSLSGFEQYF
TRBJ2-3 | TRBV5-5 | - | - | TGTGCCAGCAGTTACGTAGCGGCCGATCCGCAGTATTTT | CASSYVAADPQYF
TRBJ1-2 | TRBV18 | - | - | TGTGCCAGCTCACTAGGACAGCGTCCCGCATACACCTTC | CASSLGQRPAYTF
TRBJ2-3 | TRBV2 | TRBD2 | - | TGTGCCAGCAACCCTAGCGGGGGAACCACAGATACGCAGTATTTT | CASNPSGGTTDTQYF
TRBJ2-7 | TRBV9 | - | - | TGTGCCAGCAGCGTAGCGCCCCAGTCCGAGCAGTACTTC | CASSVAPQSEQYF
TRBJ1-2 | TRBV2 | - | - | TGTGCCAGCAGTGAATTGGGGGGAGGCTACACCTTC | CASSELGGGYTF
TRBJ2-7 | TRBV29-1 | - | - | TGCAGCGTTCAATGGTCAGGGTACGAGCAGTACTTC | CSVQWSGYEQYF